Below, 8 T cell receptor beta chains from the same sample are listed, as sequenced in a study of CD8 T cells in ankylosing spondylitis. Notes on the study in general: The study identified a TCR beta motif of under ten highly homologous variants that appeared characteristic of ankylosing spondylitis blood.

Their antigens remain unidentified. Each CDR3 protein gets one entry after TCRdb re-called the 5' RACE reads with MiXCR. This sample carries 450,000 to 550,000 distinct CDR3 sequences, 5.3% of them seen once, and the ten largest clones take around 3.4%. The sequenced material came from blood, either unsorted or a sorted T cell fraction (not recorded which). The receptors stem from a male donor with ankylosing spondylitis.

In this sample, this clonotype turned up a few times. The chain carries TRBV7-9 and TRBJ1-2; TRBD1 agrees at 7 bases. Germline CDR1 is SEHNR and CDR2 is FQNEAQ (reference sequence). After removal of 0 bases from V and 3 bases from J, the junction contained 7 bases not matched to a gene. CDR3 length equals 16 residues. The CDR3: CASSLADGTVYYGYTF. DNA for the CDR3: TGTGCCAGCAGCTTAGCGGACGGGACAGTTTACTATGGCTACACCTTC. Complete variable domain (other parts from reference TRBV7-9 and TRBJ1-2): DTGVSQNPRHKITKRGQNVTFRCDPISEHNRLYWYRQTLGQGPEFLTYFQNEAQLEKSRLLSDRFSAERPKGSFSTLEIQRTEQGDSAMYLCASSLADGTVYYGYTFGSGTRLTVV.

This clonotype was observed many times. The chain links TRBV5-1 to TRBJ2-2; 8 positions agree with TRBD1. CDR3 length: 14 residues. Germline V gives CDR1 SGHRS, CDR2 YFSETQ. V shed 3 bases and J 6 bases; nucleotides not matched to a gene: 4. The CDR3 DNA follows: TGCGCCAGCAGCTCGGACAGGGAAGCCGGGGAGCTGTTTTTT. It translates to CASSSDREAGELFF.

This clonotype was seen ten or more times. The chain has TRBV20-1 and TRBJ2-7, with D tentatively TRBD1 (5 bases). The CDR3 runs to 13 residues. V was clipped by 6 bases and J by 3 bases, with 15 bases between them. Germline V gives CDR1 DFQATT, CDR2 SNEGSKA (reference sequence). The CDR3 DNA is TGCAGTGCGGGGCCTATTGTGAACTACGAGCAGTACTTC. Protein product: CSAGPIVNYEQYF.

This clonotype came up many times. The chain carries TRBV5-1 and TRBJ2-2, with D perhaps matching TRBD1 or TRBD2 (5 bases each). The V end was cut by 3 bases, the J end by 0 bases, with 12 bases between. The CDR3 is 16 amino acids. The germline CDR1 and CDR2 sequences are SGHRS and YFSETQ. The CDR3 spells CASSSLGRSNTGELFF. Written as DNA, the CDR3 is TGCGCCAGCAGCTCTCTGGGACGGTCGAACACCGGGGAGCTGTTTTTT.

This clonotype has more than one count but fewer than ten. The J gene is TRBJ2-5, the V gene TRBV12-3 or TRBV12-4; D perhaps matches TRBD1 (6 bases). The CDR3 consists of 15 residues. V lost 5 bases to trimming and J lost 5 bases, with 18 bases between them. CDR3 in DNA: TGTGCCAGCAGTCACTACAGGGTCCGGAAGGAGACCCAGTACTTC. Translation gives CASSHYRVRKETQYF.

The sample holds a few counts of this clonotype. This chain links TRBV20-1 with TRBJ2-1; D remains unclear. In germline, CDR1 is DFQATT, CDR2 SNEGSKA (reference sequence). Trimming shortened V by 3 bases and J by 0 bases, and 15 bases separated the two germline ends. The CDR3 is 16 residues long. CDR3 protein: CSARGSVGRSYNEQFF. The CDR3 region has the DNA TGCAGTGCTAGGGGTAGTGTTGGGCGCTCCTACAATGAGCAGTTCTTC.

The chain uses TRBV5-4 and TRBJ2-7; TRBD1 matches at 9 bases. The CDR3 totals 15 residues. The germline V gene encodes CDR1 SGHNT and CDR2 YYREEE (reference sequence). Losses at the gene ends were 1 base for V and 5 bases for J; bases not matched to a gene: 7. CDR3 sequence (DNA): TGTGCCAGCAGCTTGTTAGGGGGACAGGGTAACGAGCAGTACTTC. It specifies CASSLLGGQGNEQYF.

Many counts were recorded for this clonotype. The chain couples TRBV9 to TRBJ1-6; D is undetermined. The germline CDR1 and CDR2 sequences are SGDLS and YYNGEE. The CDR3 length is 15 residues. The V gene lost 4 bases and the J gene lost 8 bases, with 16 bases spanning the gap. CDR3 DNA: TGTGCCAGCAGCTTAGGGTTTACGTTGGATTCACCCCTCCACTTT. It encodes CASSLGFTLDSPLHF. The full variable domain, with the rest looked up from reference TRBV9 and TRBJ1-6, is DSGVTQTPKHLITATGQRVTLRCSPRSGDLSVYWYQQSLDQGLQFLIQYYNGEERAKGNILERFSAQQFPDLHSELNLSSLELGDSALYFCASSLGFTLDSPLHFGNGTRLTVT.